Following are 23 T cell receptor beta chains from one sample sequenced in a study of shared clonotypes between healthy human individuals (dated by TCRdb to about 2020). Library preparation employed the immunoSEQ multiplex PCR assay. TCRdb stores this immuneACCESS table with in-frame sequences only. Part of the clones is absent; in the studies checked, under half of the shortfall reflects unresolved V genes, and no reason is known for the rest. A total of some 1 million clones appear in this sample, more than 60% of them only once. Approximately 1.5% of the sample belongs to the ten largest clones. Sequencing was performed on memory CD4+ T cells sorted from blood. Read against the paper, the sample's cell subset or site label means: CD45RA-negative fraction. These receptor sequences come from a man younger than 30 in good health.

The CDR3 nucleotides are TGTGCCTCAGGGACTAGCGGGAGTGTTAATGAGCAGTTCTTC. This encodes CASGTSGSVNEQFF. V usage is TRBV28 and J usage is TRBJ2-1, with 14 bases matching TRBD2. The V and J ends lost 11 bases and 7 bases, in that order; junction bases with no gene match: 7. CDR3 length equals 14 residues. From germline, CDR1 is MDHEN and CDR2 SYDVKM.

For this clone: The sample has other DNA sequences that encode this CDR3 too. The chain is built from TRBV27 and TRBJ1-5, with D hard to call. Trimming removed 6 bases from V and 1 base from J, with 7 bases in between. Germline V gives CDR1 MNHEY, CDR2 SMNVEV (reference sequence). This CDR3 has 13 residues. CDR3 residues: CASSRTSNQPQHF. CDR3 DNA sequence: TGTGCCAGCAGCCGGACGAGCAATCAGCCCCAGCATTTT.

This clone appeared many times. This chain links TRBV10-2 with TRBJ2-2; unclear D gene. V was shortened by 7 bases and J by 1 base, with 10 bases between the two germline ends. The CDR3 has 14 amino acids. Germline V CDR1 and CDR2: WSHSY, SAAADI. The CDR3 nucleotides read TGCGCCAGCAACATCCTTAGGAACACCGGGGAGCTGTTTTTT. Translation gives CASNILRNTGELFF.

About this clone itself: One junction end disagrees with the germline gene, perhaps due to a read error. CDR3 bases: TGTGCTAGCAGCTACGGGACCGGGGAGACCCAGTACTTC. Its protein product is CASSYGTGETQYF. V and J are TRBV7-7 and TRBJ2-5; possibly TRBD1 or TRBD2 for D (5 bases each). Germline lookup yields CDR1 SSHAT and CDR2 FNYEAQ (reference sequence). This CDR3 is 13 amino acids long.

The chain carries TRBV14 and TRBJ2-5; 12 bases map to TRBD2. With V trimmed by 4 bases and J by 5 bases, 5 bases remained unmatched. Looked up from germline, CDR1 is SGHDN and CDR2 is FVKESK. This CDR3 has 15 amino acids. CDR3 DNA sequence: TGTGCCAGCAGCCGACTAGCGGGGGTCTACGAGACCCAGTACTTC. Translating it yields CASSRLAGVYETQYF.

The gene calls are TRBV7-9 and TRBJ1-3; D is undetermined. Germline assignment: CDR1 SEHNR and CDR2 FQNEAQ (reference sequence). The CDR3 runs to 13 residues. Deletions cut 1 base from V and 4 bases from J, with 5 bases between. CDR3 coding DNA: TGTGCCAGCAGCTTAGGAGCAGGAAACACCATATATTTT. Its translation: CASSLGAGNTIYF.

This clone appeared once. Other DNA sequences in the same sample also yield this CDR3. The chain employs TRBV5-1 and TRBJ1-2; 8 nucleotides agree with TRBD1. This CDR3 spans 15 amino acids. V shed 3 bases and J 0 bases; nucleotides not matched to a gene: 4. Germline CDR1 SGHRS, CDR2 YFSETQ. CDR3 sequence: CASSYGTGTNYGYTF. Here the CDR3 DNA reads TGCGCCAGCAGCTACGGGACAGGTACTAACTATGGCTACACCTTC.

V and J are TRBV5-5 and TRBJ1-5, with 7 bases that match TRBD1. Germline V gene sequence: CDR1 SGHKS, CDR2 YYEKEE (reference sequence). CDR3 length: 15 residues. With V trimmed by 3 bases and J by 6 bases, 9 bases remained unmatched. DNA of the CDR3: TGTGCCAGCAGCTCAACGGACAGGACGGGTCAGCCCCAGCATTTT. This sequence encodes CASSSTDRTGQPQHF.

In regard to this clone: At one end the junction does not follow the germline gene, possibly because of a read error. The rearrangement uses TRBV7-9 and TRBJ2-2; possibly TRBD1 for D (6 bases). The CDR3 covers 16 residues. Germline V CDR1 and CDR2: SEHNR, FQNEAQ (reference sequence). CDR3 DNA sequence: TGTGCCAGCAGCTTAAAGCAGGGGTTGGGACACCGGGGAGCTGTTTTT. Translating gives CASSLKQGLGHRGAVF.

This clone was seen more than once but under ten times. V usage is TRBV27 and J usage is TRBJ1-1; 12 positions agree with TRBD1. From germline, CDR1 is MNHEY and CDR2 SMNVEV (reference sequence). V gave up 6 bases and J gave up 4 bases; unmatched junction bases: 18. The CDR3 has 19 amino acids. CDR3 DNA: TGTGCCAGCAGGGATAGGGCTGGGACAGGGGGCGCGTCTTTCACTGAAGCTTTCTTT. It is translated as CASRDRAGTGGASFTEAFF.

The rearrangement joins TRBV7-9 to TRBJ1-4; D perhaps matches TRBD1 (6 bases). V lost 5 bases and J lost 4, with 11 bases in between. Looked up from germline, CDR1 is SEHNR and CDR2 is FQNEAQ (reference sequence). This CDR3 is built from 14 residues. CDR3 residues: CASSPGTSNEKLFF. The CDR3 coding sequence is TGTGCCAGCAGCCCGGGGACAAGTAATGAAAAACTGTTTTTT.

V is TRBV27 and J is TRBJ2-2, with D hard to call. V lost 5 bases to trimming and J lost 4 bases, with 11 bases between them. This CDR3 spans 14 amino acids. Germline V CDR1 and CDR2: MNHEY, SMNVEV (reference sequence). CDR3 nucleotide sequence: TGTGCCAGCAGTACGGACGCGTTCACCGGGGAGCTGTTTTTT. The encoded protein is CASSTDAFTGELFF.

This clone was picked up one time. The chain couples TRBV6-5 to TRBJ2-1; 8 nucleotides align to TRBD2. Germline-derived CDR1 and CDR2 are MNHEY and SVGAGI. This CDR3 is 15 amino acids long. Trimming took 5 bases from V and 0 from J; bases not matched to a gene: 3. CDR3 nucleotides: TGTGCCAGCAGTCGTAGCGGGAACTCCTACAATGAGCAGTTCTTC. Its protein product is CASSRSGNSYNEQFF.

V and J are TRBV6-5 and TRBJ2-1, with 12 nucleotides matching TRBD2. V shed 4 bases and J 3 bases; nucleotides not matched to a gene: 4. The CDR3 length is 16 residues. CDR1 and CDR2 (germline): MNHEY, SVGAGI. DNA for the CDR3: TGTGCCAGCAGTTCCGGGACTAGCGGGTACTACAATGAGCAGTTCTTC. This translates into CASSSGTSGYYNEQFF.

This clone appeared a single time. The V and J genes are TRBV7-6 and TRBJ2-7; the D gene is possibly TRBD2 (6 bases). Germline CDR1 is SGHVS and CDR2 is FNYEAQ. The CDR3 spans 14 residues. The V end lost 5 bases, the J end lost 3 bases, and 14 bases lay between the germline ends. CDR3: CASSPSGRYYEQYF. The CDR3, as DNA: TGTGCCAGCAGCCCCTCAGGGAGGTACTACGAGCAGTACTTC.

The genes are TRBV7-9 and TRBJ2-3; TRBD1 or TRBD2 may be the D gene (6 bases each). CDR3 length: 14 residues. CDR1 and CDR2 (germline): SEHNR, FQNEAQ (reference sequence). The V end lost 7 bases, the J end lost 4 bases, and 15 bases lay between the germline ends. CDR3 sequence reads: CASTRPGAADTQYF. CDR3 sequence (DNA): TGTGCCAGCACCAGGCCGGGGGCCGCAGATACGCAGTATTTT.

To note about this clone: The sample carries other DNA sequences with the same CDR3. V usage is TRBV5-4 and J usage is TRBJ1-1, with D unclear. The germline gives CDR1 SGHNT, CDR2 YYREEE (reference sequence). Trimming took 3 bases from V and 3 from J, leaving 12 bases between them. This CDR3 has 14 amino acids. DNA of the CDR3: TGTGCCAGCAGCTCCGGCGGGGTGGACACTGAAGCTTTCTTT. Protein: CASSSGGVDTEAFF.

The V gene is TRBV4-1, the J gene TRBJ2-4, with 7 bases aligning to TRBD2. Germline V gene sequence: CDR1 MGHRA, CDR2 YSYEKL. With 2 bases clipped from V and 0 bases from J, the junction kept 4 bases outside the gene matches. The CDR3 totals 16 residues. CDR3 sequence (DNA): TGCGCCAGCAGCCAACTAGCGGTCCTAGCCAAAAACATTCAGTACTTC. It codes for CASSQLAVLAKNIQYF.

This clone has a handful of counts. The chain joins TRBV15 to TRBJ1-2; 11 bases match TRBD1. Germline CDR1 is LNHNV and CDR2 is YYDKDF (reference sequence). CDR3 length equals 17 residues. The junction had 7 bases not matched to a gene; V was cut back by 2 bases and J by 2 bases. Here the CDR3 reads CATSRSAGTGGNYGYTF. The CDR3 region has the DNA TGTGCCACCAGCAGATCTGCCGGGACAGGGGGAAACTATGGCTACACCTTC.

The chain couples TRBV5-4 to TRBJ2-5; 11 nucleotides align to TRBD2. The CDR3 totals 16 residues. The trim removed 4 bases at V and 5 bases at J, leaving 10 bases unmatched. Germline CDR1 SGHNT, CDR2 YYREEE (reference sequence). The CDR3 DNA is TGTGCCAGCAGCCCATCCGGGACTAGCGGCGGGGAGACCCAGTACTTC. Its translation is CASSPSGTSGGETQYF.

Only a few counts were recorded for this clone. The chain couples TRBV19 to TRBJ1-6; D not resolved. In germline, CDR1 is LNHDA, CDR2 SQIVND (reference sequence). This CDR3 is built from 14 residues. The V end lost 5 bases, the J end lost 7 bases, and 12 bases lay between the germline ends. CDR3: CASSAQSRNSPLHF. Written as DNA, the CDR3 is TGTGCCAGTAGTGCACAAAGCAGAAATTCACCCCTCCACTTT. Drawing the rest from reference TRBV19 and TRBJ1-6, the complete variable domain is DGGITQSPKYLFRKEGQNVTLSCEQNLNHDAMYWYRQDPGQGLRLIYYSQIVNDFQKGDIAEGYSVSREKKESFPLTVTSAQKNPTAFYLCASSAQSRNSPLHFGNGTRLTVT.

V gene TRBV6-1 combines with J gene TRBJ1-4, with D possibly matching TRBD1 (6 bases). The CDR3 contains 13 residues. The V end was cut by 5 bases, the J end by 7 bases, with 11 bases between. CDR1 MNHNS and CDR2 SASEGT come from the germline V gene. CDR3 sequence: CASSWGPREKLFF. CDR3 nucleotides: TGTGCCAGCAGTTGGGGGCCCCGTGAAAAACTGTTTTTT.

The chain is built from TRBV7-6 and TRBJ2-3, with TRBD1 identical over 7 bases. The junction had 2 bases not matched to a gene; V was cut back by 5 bases and J by 6 bases. CDR1 is SGHVS, CDR2 FNYEAQ, per germline. The CDR3 has 12 amino acids. The CDR3 region has the DNA TGTGCCAGCAGCCAGGGGGTGGATACGCAGTATTTT. It translates to CASSQGVDTQYF.